The subject of this entry is one TCR beta chain. The data were taken from a study of blood T cell repertoires in COVID-19. Turning to the study itself: Italy, Spain and the United States were the sources of the convalescent and acute COVID-19 samples. In each case, the material was cDNA or gDNA derived from T cells, B-cell-depleted T cells, or PBMCs.

Original analysis: Reference gene primer amplification in the assay estimated nucleated cell counts. Sequencing used immunoSEQ multiplex PCR; TCRdb keeps in-frame clones, though not all of them. The D gene and trimming were derived from the DNA, and the V and J assignments and clone size from that table. This table holds 190,000 or so clones, 87% found once. Trimming removed 3 bases at V and 1 base at J, with 19 bases between. Per the germline V gene, CDR1 is SGDLS and CDR2 is YYNGEE. The CDR3 loop spans 17 amino acids. J is TRBJ1-1 and V is TRBV9, with D uncertain. Sequencing was done on a sample of peripheral blood. The clonotype originates from a woman aged 18-35 years who had recovered from COVID-19. The CDR3 bases are TGTGCCAGCAGCGCGAATCAGAGGCCAGATAAGAACACTGAAGCTTTCTTT. Protein: CASSANQRPDKNTEAFF. The full variable domain, completed using reference TRBV9 and TRBJ1-1, is DSGVTQTPKHLITATGQRVTLRCSPRSGDLSVYWYQQSLDQGLQFLIQYYNGEERAKGNILERFSAQQFPDLHSELNLSSLELGDSALYFCASSANQRPDKNTEAFFGQGTRLTVV.